The sequence of this TCR beta chain was determined in a study of T cells in Graves' hyperthyroidism and ophthalmopathy. The source material, RNA transcripts, was used to amplify TCR beta CDR3 regions. TCR CDR3 regions were first amplified by RT-PCR with HTBI primers. TCRdb reprocessed the multiplex PCR reads with MiXCR, giving one entry per CDR3 protein. The sample yields about 410,000 distinct CDR3 sequences, 13% to 15% seen once. Diagnosis rested on symptoms, serum thyroxine and TRAb, thyroid ultrasound, and orbital computed tomography. This CDR3 contains 11 residues. The ends were cut back, 1 base at V and 14 bases at J, with 8 bases in the middle. Germline assignment: CDR1 SGHVS and CDR2 FQNEAQ.

The chain employs TRBV7-8 and TRBJ1-4, with unresolved D. The receptor was derived from a woman aged 25 to 39 with Graves' ophthalmopathy. Sequenced material: blood. The DNA of the CDR3 is TGTGCCAGCAGCTTAGGGGATTACCTGTTTTTT. Translated: CASSLGDYLFF.